This T cell receptor beta chain was identified during a study of T-cell reconstitution after alpha-beta-depleted transplantation in children. Note on this clonotype: A clone one base away is much larger, so this may be a read error.

As it was prepared, the TCRbeta library received unique molecular identifiers. One entry per CDR3 protein, called by TCRdb with MiXCR from the PCR reads. The sample contains approximately 500,000 distinct CDR3 sequences, roughly a tenth of which appear only once. The sequence was collected from a child aged 2 to 10 with inherited bone marrow failure, due to receive a stem cell transplant. The sample in question was PBMCs, obtained before TCRalphabeta/CD19-depleted stem cell transplant.

CDR3 residues: CTSRDFPREQYF. The CDR3 coding sequence is TGTACCAGCAGGGACTTCCCCCGGGAGCAGTACTTC. The chain couples TRBV12-3 or TRBV12-4 to TRBJ2-7, with D possibly being TRBD2 (6 bases). This CDR3 has 12 amino acids.